The 9 T cell receptor beta chains listed next were all sequenced from one sample in a study of CD8+ T cells in alopecia areata. Sequencing used cDNA as its template, made by extracting RNA and reverse transcribing it. Profiled with immunoSEQ multiplex PCR; TCRdb holds only in-frame clones, not every one. Here the sample spans 170,000 or so clones, about 60% being singletons. Treatment here: oral pan-JAK inhibitor, 5-10 mg twice daily. This specimen was CD8+ T cells sorted from blood, taken at week 24, from a patient treated with tofacitinib. The origin of the receptors is a human donor with alopecia areata.

CDR3 nucleotides: TGTGCCAGCAGTGAAAACTGGGGGAGCAATCAGCCCCAGCATTTT. It translates to CASSENWGSNQPQHF. This chain joins TRBV6-1 and TRBJ1-5; D is perhaps TRBD1 (5 bases). The CDR3 runs to 15 residues. Trimming removed 2 bases at V and 1 base at J, with 9 bases between. Germline values: CDR1 MNHNS, CDR2 SASEGT.

This sequence joins TRBV21-1 and TRBJ1-3; no check of the table's D call, TRBD1, against the DNA was made. TRBV21-1 is a pseudogene locus. The CDR3 sequence is 16 residues long. The CDR3 nucleotides read TGTGCCAGCAGCAAAGCGCTTCCAGGGTATGGAAACACCATATATTTT. It yields the protein CASSKALPGYGNTIYF.

The genes are TRBV4-2 and TRBJ2-5; no definite D call. Germline-derived CDR1 and CDR2 are LGHNA and YNFKEQ. Trimming took 1 base from V and 1 from J, leaving 10 bases between them. CDR3 length: 15 residues. The CDR3 region has the DNA TGTGCCAGCAGCCAAGTCAATAGCATCCAAGAGACCCAGTACTTC. Amino acids: CASSQVNSIQETQYF.

V gene TRBV9 combines with J gene TRBJ2-7; no firm D call. The CDR3 has 12 amino acids. The germline V gene has CDR1 SGDLS and CDR2 YYNGEE. V gave up 0 bases and J gave up 5 bases, with 6 bases separating them. As DNA, the CDR3 is TGTGCCAGCAGCGTAGGTTCTAACGAGCAGTACTTC. This encodes CASSVGSNEQYF. The whole variable domain, filled in from reference TRBV9 and TRBJ2-7, reads DSGVTQTPKHLITATGQRVTLRCSPRSGDLSVYWYQQSLDQGLQFLIQYYNGEERAKGNILERFSAQQFPDLHSELNLSSLELGDSALYFCASSVGSNEQYFGPGTRLTVT.

Remarks on this clone: Additional DNA sequences in this sample encode the identical CDR3. CDR3 nucleotides: TGTGCCAGCAGCGCCCGTACAGGCTTGAACACTGAAGCTTTCTTT. Translation gives CASSARTGLNTEAFF. The rearrangement uses TRBV9 and TRBJ1-1; weak D call: TRBD1 (5 bases). Per the germline V gene, CDR1 is SGDLS and CDR2 is YYNGEE. Trimming removed 3 bases from V and 0 bases from J, with 12 bases in between. This CDR3 has 15 amino acids.

The gene calls are TRBV6-4 and TRBJ2-5, with D perhaps assigned TRBD1 or TRBD2 (5 bases each). The germline CDR1 and CDR2 sequences are MRHNA and SNTAGT. Trimming removed 3 bases at V and 5 bases at J, with 19 bases between. CDR3 length: 16 residues. CDR3 region: CASSDVSGTLEETQYF. CDR3 nucleotide sequence: TGTGCCAGCAGTGATGTCTCCGGGACCCTGGAGGAGACCCAGTACTTC.

The sample holds one count of this clone. The rearrangement joins TRBV5-1 to TRBJ1-5; the D gene is possibly TRBD1 (6 bases). This CDR3 has 14 amino acids. Germline CDR1 SGHRS, CDR2 YFSETQ. The V gene lost 4 bases and the J gene lost 5 bases, with 13 bases spanning the gap. CDR3 protein: CASSEDSADQPQHF. Written as DNA, the CDR3 is TGCGCCAGCAGCGAGGACAGCGCCGATCAGCCCCAGCATTTT.

The chain couples TRBV2 to TRBJ2-7; D is perhaps TRBD2 (6 bases). The CDR3 runs to 14 residues. The germline V gene encodes CDR1 SNHLY and CDR2 FYNNEI. Trimming took off 4 bases at V and 0 bases at J, with 10 bases between the two ends. The CDR3 protein is CASSGGGLSYEQYF. In DNA, the CDR3 is TGTGCCAGCAGTGGGGGAGGTCTCTCCTACGAGCAGTACTTC. Full variable domain (missing parts from reference TRBV2 and TRBJ2-7): EPEVTQTPSHQVTQMGQEVILRCVPISNHLYFYWYRQILGQKVEFLVSFYNNEISEKSEIFDDQFSVERPDGSNFTLKIRSTKLEDSAMYFCASSGGGLSYEQYFGPGTRLTVT.

This clone turned up a few times. The gene calls are TRBV2 and TRBJ1-5; D ambiguous. V was cut by 6 bases and J by 0 bases, with 9 bases left in between. In germline, CDR1 is SNHLY, CDR2 FYNNEI. The CDR3 is made up of 14 amino acids. In nucleotides, the CDR3 is TGTGCCAGCAGAACCGAATATAGCAATCAGCCCCAGCATTTT. Translated: CASRTEYSNQPQHF.